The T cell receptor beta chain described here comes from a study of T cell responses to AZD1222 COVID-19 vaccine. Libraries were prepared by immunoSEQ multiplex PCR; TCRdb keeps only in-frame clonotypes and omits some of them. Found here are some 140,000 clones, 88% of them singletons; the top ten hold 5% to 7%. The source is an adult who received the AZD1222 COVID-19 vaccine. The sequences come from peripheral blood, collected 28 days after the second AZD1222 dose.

CDR3 nucleotide sequence: TGTGCCAGCAGCTCTAGCGGGAGTAACACCGGGGAGCTGTTTTTT. Its translation: CASSSSGSNTGELFF. This chain uses TRBV5-6 with TRBJ2-2, with 10 bases aligning to TRBD2. The CDR3 has 15 residues. Trimming removed 3 bases from V and 2 bases from J; junction bases left unmatched: 1. Germline assignment: CDR1 SGHDT and CDR2 YYEEEE.